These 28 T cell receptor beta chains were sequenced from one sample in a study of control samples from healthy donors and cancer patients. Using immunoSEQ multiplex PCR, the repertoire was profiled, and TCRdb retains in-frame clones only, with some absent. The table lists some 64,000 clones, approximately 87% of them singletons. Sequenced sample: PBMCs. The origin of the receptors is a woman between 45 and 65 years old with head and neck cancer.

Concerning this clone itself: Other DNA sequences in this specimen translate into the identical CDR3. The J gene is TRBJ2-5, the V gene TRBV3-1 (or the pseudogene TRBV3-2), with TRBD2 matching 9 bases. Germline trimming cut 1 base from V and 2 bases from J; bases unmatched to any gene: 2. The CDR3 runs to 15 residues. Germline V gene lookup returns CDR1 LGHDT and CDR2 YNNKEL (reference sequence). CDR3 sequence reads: CASSQGAGGQETQYF. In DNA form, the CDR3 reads TGTGCCAGCAGCCAAGGTGCGGGGGGGCAAGAGACCCAGTACTTC.

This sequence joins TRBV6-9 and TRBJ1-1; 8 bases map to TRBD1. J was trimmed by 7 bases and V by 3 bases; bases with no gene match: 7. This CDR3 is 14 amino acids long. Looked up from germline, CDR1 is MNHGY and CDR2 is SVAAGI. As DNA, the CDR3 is TGTGCCAGCAGTTACCGGACAGGGAAAAGTGAAGCTTTCTTT. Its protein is CASSYRTGKSEAFF.

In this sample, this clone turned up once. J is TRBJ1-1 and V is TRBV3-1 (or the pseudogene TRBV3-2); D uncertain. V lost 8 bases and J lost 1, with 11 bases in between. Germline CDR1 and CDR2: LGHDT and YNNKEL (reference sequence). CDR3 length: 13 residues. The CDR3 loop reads CASASRENTEAFF. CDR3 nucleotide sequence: TGTGCCAGCGCCTCTAGGGAGAACACTGAAGCTTTCTTT.

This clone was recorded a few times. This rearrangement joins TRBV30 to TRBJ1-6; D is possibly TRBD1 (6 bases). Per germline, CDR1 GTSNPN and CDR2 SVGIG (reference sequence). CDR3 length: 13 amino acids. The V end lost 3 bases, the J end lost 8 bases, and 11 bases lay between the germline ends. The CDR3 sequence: CAWRTDRDSPLHF. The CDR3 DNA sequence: TGTGCCTGGAGGACGGACAGAGATTCACCCCTCCACTTT.

The CDR3 DNA reads TGCGCCAGCAGCCAAGGGGAGACAACCTACAATGAGCAGTTCTTC. As protein: CASSQGETTYNEQFF. The V gene is TRBV4-3, the J gene TRBJ2-1, with D possibly matching TRBD2 (5 bases). This CDR3 is built from 15 residues. V gave up 1 base and J gave up 2 bases, with 9 bases separating them. CDR1 and CDR2 (germline): LGHNA, YSLEER.

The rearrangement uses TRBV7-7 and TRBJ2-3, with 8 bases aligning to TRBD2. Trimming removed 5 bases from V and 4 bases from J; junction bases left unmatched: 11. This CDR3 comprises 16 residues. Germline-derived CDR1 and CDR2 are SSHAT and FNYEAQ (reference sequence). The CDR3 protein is CASSPLAGGPADTQYF. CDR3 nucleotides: TGTGCCAGCAGCCCCCTCGCGGGGGGTCCTGCAGATACGCAGTATTTT.

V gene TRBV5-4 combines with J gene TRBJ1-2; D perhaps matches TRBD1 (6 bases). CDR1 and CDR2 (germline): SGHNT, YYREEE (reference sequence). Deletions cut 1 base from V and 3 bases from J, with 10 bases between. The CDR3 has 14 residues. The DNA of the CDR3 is TGTGCCAGCAGCTTGAGGGGGAGAGACTATGGCTACACCTTC. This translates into CASSLRGRDYGYTF.

DNA of the CDR3: TGTGCCAGCAGCCTGGGACTAGCGGGGAAGTTCTTC. As protein: CASSLGLAGKFF. The chain combines TRBV7-8 with TRBJ2-1; TRBD2 matches 13 bases. V shed 5 bases and J 14 bases; nucleotides not matched to a gene: 3. This CDR3 comprises 12 residues. Germline assignment: CDR1 SGHVS and CDR2 FQNEAQ. Complete variable domain (other parts from reference TRBV7-8 and TRBJ2-1): GAGVSQSPRYKVAKRGQDVALRCDPISGHVSLFWYQQALGQGPEFLTYFQNEAQLDKSGLPSDRFFAERPEGSVSTLKIQRTQQEDSAVYLCASSLGLAGKFFGPGTRLTVL.

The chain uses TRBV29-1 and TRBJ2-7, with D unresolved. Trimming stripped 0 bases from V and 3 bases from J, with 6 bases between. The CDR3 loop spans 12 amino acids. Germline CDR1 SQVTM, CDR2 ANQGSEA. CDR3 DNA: TGCAGCGTTGAAGAGTCGGGCTACGAGCAGTACTTC. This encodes CSVEESGYEQYF.

CDR3 DNA: TGTGCCAGCAGCATGCAGACCGGGACAGGGACCTACGAGCAGTACTTC. This sequence encodes CASSMQTGTGTYEQYF. The genes are TRBV5-5 and TRBJ2-7; 9 bases align to TRBD1. V shed 4 bases, J shed 2 bases, and the junction held 10 bases outside the gene matches. Germline V gene sequence: CDR1 SGHKS, CDR2 YYEKEE (reference sequence). The CDR3 spans 16 residues.

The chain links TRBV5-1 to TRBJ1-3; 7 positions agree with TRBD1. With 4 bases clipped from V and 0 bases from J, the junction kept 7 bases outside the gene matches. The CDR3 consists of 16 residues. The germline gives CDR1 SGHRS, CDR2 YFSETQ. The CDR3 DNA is TGCGCCAGCAGCGGCGGGACAGTGAGCTCTGGAAACACCATATATTTT. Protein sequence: CASSGGTVSSGNTIYF.

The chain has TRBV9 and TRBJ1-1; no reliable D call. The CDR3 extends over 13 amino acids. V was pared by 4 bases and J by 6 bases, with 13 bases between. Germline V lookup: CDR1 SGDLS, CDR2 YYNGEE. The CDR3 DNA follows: TGTGCCAGCAGCTTGAGGACTGGATCTGAAGCTTTCTTT. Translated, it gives CASSLRTGSEAFF. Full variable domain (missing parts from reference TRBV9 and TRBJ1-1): DSGVTQTPKHLITATGQRVTLRCSPRSGDLSVYWYQQSLDQGLQFLIQYYNGEERAKGNILERFSAQQFPDLHSELNLSSLELGDSALYFCASSLRTGSEAFFGQGTRLTVV.

CDR3 sequence: CASSPRGGADTQYF. CDR3 DNA: TGTGCCAGCAGCCCCCGAGGGGGGGCAGATACGCAGTATTTT. The chain is built from TRBV9 and TRBJ2-3; D may be TRBD2 (7 bases). Trimming took 4 bases from V and 4 from J, leaving 13 bases between them. The CDR3 runs to 14 residues. Germline V gene lookup returns CDR1 SGDLS and CDR2 YYNGEE.

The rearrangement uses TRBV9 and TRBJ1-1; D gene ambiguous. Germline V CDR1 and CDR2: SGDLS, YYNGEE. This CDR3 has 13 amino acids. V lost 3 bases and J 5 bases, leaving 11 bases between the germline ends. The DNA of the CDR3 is TGTGCCAGCAGCGCTTCCTGGGGTACTGAAGCTTTCTTT. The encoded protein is CASSASWGTEAFF.

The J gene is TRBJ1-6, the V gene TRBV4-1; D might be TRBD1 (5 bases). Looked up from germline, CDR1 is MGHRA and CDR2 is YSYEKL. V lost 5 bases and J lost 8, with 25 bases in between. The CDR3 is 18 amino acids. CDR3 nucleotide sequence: TGCGCCAGCAGCGAAAAATTGCCGGGGCATGGGCAGGATTCACCCCTCCACTTT. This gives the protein CASSEKLPGHGQDSPLHF.

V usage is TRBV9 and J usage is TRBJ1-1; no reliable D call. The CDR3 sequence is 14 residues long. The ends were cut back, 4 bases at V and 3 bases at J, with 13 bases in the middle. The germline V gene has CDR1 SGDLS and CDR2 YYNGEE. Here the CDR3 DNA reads TGTGCCAGCAGCCCGCCGACAAAATACACTGAAGCTTTCTTT. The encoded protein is CASSPPTKYTEAFF.

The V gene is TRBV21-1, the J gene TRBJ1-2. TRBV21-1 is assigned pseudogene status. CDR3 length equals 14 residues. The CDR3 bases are TGTGCCAGCAGCAAAGGAAGAGCTAACTATGGCTACACCTTC. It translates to CASSKGRANYGYTF.

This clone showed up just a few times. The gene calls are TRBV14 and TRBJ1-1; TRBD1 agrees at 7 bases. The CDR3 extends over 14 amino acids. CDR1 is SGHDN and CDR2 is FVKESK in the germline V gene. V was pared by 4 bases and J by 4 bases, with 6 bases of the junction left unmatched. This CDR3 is CASSLLPGGTEAFF. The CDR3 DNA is TGTGCCAGCAGCCTTTTACCAGGGGGCACTGAAGCTTTCTTT.

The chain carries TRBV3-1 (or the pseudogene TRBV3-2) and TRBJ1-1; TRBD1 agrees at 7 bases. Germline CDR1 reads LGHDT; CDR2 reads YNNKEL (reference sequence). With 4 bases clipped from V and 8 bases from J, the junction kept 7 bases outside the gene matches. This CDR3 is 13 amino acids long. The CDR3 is CASSPDRASEAFF. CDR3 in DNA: TGTGCCAGCAGCCCAGACAGGGCCTCCGAAGCTTTCTTT.

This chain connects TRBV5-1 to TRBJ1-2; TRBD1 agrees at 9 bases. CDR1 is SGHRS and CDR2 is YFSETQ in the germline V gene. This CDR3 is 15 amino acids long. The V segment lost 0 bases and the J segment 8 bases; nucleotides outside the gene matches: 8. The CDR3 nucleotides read TGCGCCAGCAGCTTGGAGGGACAGGGTGGTTTCGGCTACACCTTC. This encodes CASSLEGQGGFGYTF.

The CDR3 region has the DNA TGTGCCAGCAGTGAAGCACAGGGGTTTGGCTACACCTTC. Its protein product is CASSEAQGFGYTF. The V call is TRBV6-1, the J call TRBJ1-2; the match to TRBD1 covers 7 bases. The germline V gene has CDR1 MNHNS and CDR2 SASEGT. V gave up 0 bases and J gave up 7 bases; unmatched junction bases: 2. The CDR3 runs to 13 residues.

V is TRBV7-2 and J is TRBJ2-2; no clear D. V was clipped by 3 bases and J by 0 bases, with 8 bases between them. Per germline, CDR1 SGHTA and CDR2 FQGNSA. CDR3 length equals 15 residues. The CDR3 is CASSLSGPNTGELFF. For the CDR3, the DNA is TGTGCCAGCAGCTTGTCCGGACCGAACACCGGGGAGCTGTTTTTT.

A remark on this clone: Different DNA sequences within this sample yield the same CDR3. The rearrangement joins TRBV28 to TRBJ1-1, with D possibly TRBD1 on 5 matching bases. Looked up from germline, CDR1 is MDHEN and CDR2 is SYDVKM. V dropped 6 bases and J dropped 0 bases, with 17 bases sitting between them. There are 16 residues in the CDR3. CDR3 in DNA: TGTGCCAGCAGCAGTCCCGGGACGGGGATGAACACTGAAGCTTTCTTT. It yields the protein CASSSPGTGMNTEAFF.

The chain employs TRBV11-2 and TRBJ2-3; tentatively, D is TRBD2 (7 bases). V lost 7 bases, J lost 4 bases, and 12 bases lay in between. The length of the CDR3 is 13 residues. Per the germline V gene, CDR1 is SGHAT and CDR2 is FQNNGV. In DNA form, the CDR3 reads TGTGCCAGCACCCTAGGGGGGGCAGATACGCAGTATTTT. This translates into CASTLGGADTQYF.

CDR3 protein: CASSLVWQGANSPLHF. The DNA for the CDR3 is TGTGCCAGCAGTTTAGTATGGCAGGGGGCCAATTCACCCCTCCACTTT. The V gene is TRBV27, the J gene TRBJ1-6, with TRBD1 identical over 8 bases. The V gene's germline CDR1 is MNHEY and CDR2 SMNVEV (reference sequence). Losses at the gene ends were 2 bases for V and 7 bases for J; bases not matched to a gene: 7. CDR3 length equals 16 residues.

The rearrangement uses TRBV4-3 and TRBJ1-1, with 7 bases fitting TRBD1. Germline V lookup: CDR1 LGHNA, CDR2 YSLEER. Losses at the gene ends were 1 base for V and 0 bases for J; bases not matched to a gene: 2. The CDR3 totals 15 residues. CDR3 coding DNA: TGCGCCAGCAGCCAAGCCACAGGGGTGAACACTGAAGCTTTCTTT. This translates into CASSQATGVNTEAFF.

The CDR3 spells CASSLGPLYGYTF. The CDR3 DNA follows: TGTGCCAGCAGTTTGGGCCCCCTCTATGGCTACACCTTC. V gene TRBV27 combines with J gene TRBJ1-2; no reliable D call. Per the germline V gene, CDR1 is MNHEY and CDR2 is SMNVEV (reference sequence). Trimming stripped 3 bases from V and 4 bases from J, with 9 bases between. This CDR3 region has 13 residues.

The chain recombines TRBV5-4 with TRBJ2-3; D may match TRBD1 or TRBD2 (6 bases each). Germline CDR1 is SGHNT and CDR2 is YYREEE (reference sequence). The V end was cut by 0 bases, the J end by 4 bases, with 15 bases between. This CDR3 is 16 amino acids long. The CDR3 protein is CASSLVGGLRADTQYF. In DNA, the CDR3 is TGTGCCAGCAGCTTGGTTGGGGGGCTTCGGGCAGATACGCAGTATTTT.